The rows below give T cell receptor beta chains drawn from one sample of a study of cytomegalovirus exposure and HLA in healthy donors. Some clones are missing from TCRdb's copy, which holds only in-frame ones; the method was immunoSEQ multiplex PCR. The table shows 120,000 to 150,000 clones, with roughly 66% occurring only once. The sample comprised PBMCs. These receptors were collected from a woman aged 60-75 years in good health and CMV-seronegative. CDR3s include the opening cysteine and the closing phenylalanine or tryptophan. D genes are given only for firm matches. The size field is filled for only some rows; it gives once, few, many or a size class.

cdr3_length d_call j_call v_call clone_size cdr3_nt cdr3_aa
13 - TRBJ2-5 TRBV21-1 - TGTGCCAGCAGCAGGACAGGGAGGGAGACCCAGTACTTC CASSRTGRETQYF
14 TRBD2 TRBJ2-1 TRBV5-1 - TGCGCCAGCAGACTAGCGGGCCAGAGGGATGAGCAGTTCTTC CASRLAGQRDEQFF
13 TRBD1 TRBJ2-7 TRBV29-1 - TGCAGCGGGATCATACAGGGGGCTTACGAGCAGTACTTC CSGIIQGAYEQYF
15 TRBD2 TRBJ2-7 TRBV9 few TGTGCCAGCAGCTTAGGGACTAGCGGCATATACGAGCAGTACTTC CASSLGTSGIYEQYF
14 - TRBJ1-4 TRBV15 once TGTGCCACCAGCAGACAGGCAACTAATGAAAAACTGTTTTTT CATSRQATNEKLFF
16 TRBD1 TRBJ2-4 TRBV7-8 - TGTGCCAGCAGCCCTGGACAGGGTCTAGCCAAAAACATTCAGTACTTC CASSPGQGLAKNIQYF
13 - TRBJ2-7 TRBV10-1 - TGCGCCAGCAGAAGGGACAAGGACCACGAGCAGTACTTC CASRRDKDHEQYF
14 - TRBJ1-5 TRBV5-8 - TGTGCCAGCAGCTCTGGACAGAGCAATCAGCCCCAGCATTTT CASSSGQSNQPQHF
15 TRBD2 TRBJ2-1 TRBV28 - TGTGCCAGCAGGGGAGGGCGGGAGAGAAACAATGAGCAGTTCTTC CASRGGRERNNEQFF
17 TRBD1 TRBJ2-6 TRBV5-4 - TGTGCCAGCAGCTTGGCAGGGGGCGGTACTGGGGCCAACGTCCTGACTTTC CASSLAGGGTGANVLTF
14 TRBD2 TRBJ2-7 TRBV29-1 - TGCAGCGTTAAGGCTAGCGGGAGGAATGCCGAGCAGTACTTC CSVKASGRNAEQYF
11 - TRBJ1-5 TRBV6-1 medium-sized TGTGCCTCAGGGAGCAATCAGCCCCAGCATTTT CASGSNQPQHF
15 - TRBJ2-7 TRBV5-1 few TGCGCCAGCAGCTTGGAGTCCCCGACGCTAGACGAGCAGTACTTC CASSLESPTLDEQYF
16 - TRBJ1-4 TRBV5-5 - TGTGCCAGCAGCTTGCTGGGAGGGCGGATTAATGAAAAACTGTTTTTT CASSLLGGRINEKLFF
14 - TRBJ1-2 TRBV28 - TGTGCCAGCAGTACAGGACCTCCCAACTATGGCTACACCTTC CASSTGPPNYGYTF
17 TRBD2 TRBJ2-2 TRBV5-1 - TGCGCCAGCAGCTCTAGGACTAGCGGGGTCAACGGCGGGGAGCTGTTTTTT CASSSRTSGVNGGELFF
15 - TRBJ2-7 TRBV5-4 few TGTGCCAGCAGCGATGGACAGAACCCGCCCTACGAGCAGTACTTC CASSDGQNPPYEQYF
16 - TRBJ2-5 TRBV27 - TGTGCCAGCAGTTTCGCAGGAATTTCTATGCAAGAGACCCAGTACTTC CASSFAGISMQETQYF
12 TRBD2 TRBJ2-5 TRBV2 - TGTGCCAGCAGTGCGGGGGGAGAGACCCAGTACTTC CASSAGGETQYF